This TCR beta chain was recorded in a study of response to subunit inactivated influenza vaccine. In its sample, this clonotype was seen many times. The target antigen is unknown. TCRdb re-analysed the RT-PCR reads in MiXCR, keeping a single row per CDR3 protein. The sample has fewer than 800,000 distinct CDR3 sequences; approximately 14% are singletons. CDR1 and CDR2 (germline): SGHVS, FNYEAQ. This CDR3 is built from 16 residues. V trimming: 1 base; J trimming: 0 bases; junction bases outside the gene matches: 3. Study-wide findings and caveats: Authors suggested that a seasonal influenza vaccination recruits few new T cells each time.

The V gene is TRBV7-6, the J gene TRBJ2-1, with 7 bases identical to TRBD1. The input for sequencing was PBMCs from blood, taken roughly 13 days after vaccination. The receptor comes from a middle-aged man who received an inactivated influenza vaccine. This CDR3 reads CASSLVGQNSYNEQFF. The CDR3 region has the DNA TGTGCCAGCAGCTTAGTGGGACAGAACTCCTACAATGAGCAGTTCTTC.